These 20 T cell receptor beta chains came from one sample sequenced in a study of T cell responses to AZD1222 COVID-19 vaccine (dated by TCRdb to the early 2020s). The time point label for this specimen denotes: about 28 days (+/-7) after the second vaccine dose. Receptor amplification or capture employed the immunoSEQ multiplex PCR assay. The clones in this table, taken by TCRdb from immuneACCESS, are in-frame only. Not every clone is retained; where verified, under half of the shortfall comes from an unresolved V gene, and the cause of the rest is unknown. This sample comprises 100,000 to 150,000 clones, around 85% of them detected only once. The ten top clones hold 3.5% to 5.5% of the sample. Sequencing was performed on peripheral blood, taken 28 days after the second AZD1222 dose. Receptors originate from an adult who received the AZD1222 COVID-19 vaccine.

The rearrangement links TRBV29-1 to TRBJ1-4; 7 nucleotides line up with TRBD1. V was clipped by 7 bases and J by 3 bases; unmatched bases: 8. Germline CDR1 is SQVTM and CDR2 is ANQGSEA. The CDR3 runs to 14 residues. CDR3 coding DNA: TGCAGCGCCATCGCCGGGACAGCTAATGAAAAACTGTTTTTT. It specifies CSAIAGTANEKLFF.

The chain combines TRBV3-1 (or the pseudogene TRBV3-2) with TRBJ2-5; 8 nucleotides line up with TRBD1. In germline, CDR1 is LGHDT, CDR2 YNNKEL (reference sequence). This CDR3 is 13 amino acids long. V gave up 0 bases and J gave up 7 bases; unmatched junction bases: 1. The DNA of the CDR3 is TGTGCCAGCAGCCAAGAAACAGGGGGGACCCAGTACTTC. Translation gives CASSQETGGTQYF.

The chain joins TRBV10-2 to TRBJ1-2, with D unclear. Germline CDR1 and CDR2: WSHSY and SAAADI. V gave up 4 bases and J gave up 0 bases, with 12 bases separating them. This CDR3 has 15 residues. As DNA, the CDR3 is TGCGCCAGCAGTGGGTTCAGCGGGGCTAACTATGGCTACACCTTC. It specifies CASSGFSGANYGYTF.

The J gene is TRBJ1-2, the V gene TRBV14, with D possibly matching TRBD1 (6 bases). The CDR3 contains 14 residues. Germline CDR1 SGHDN, CDR2 FVKESK. Trimming removed 2 bases at V and 4 bases at J, with 11 bases between. CDR3 nucleotides: TGTGCCAGCAGCCAACTCAGGGGCGGCTATGGCTACACCTTC. It is translated as CASSQLRGGYGYTF.

The chain uses TRBV11-2 and TRBJ2-2, with unresolved D. V lost 1 base, J lost 4 bases, and 13 bases lay in between. Germline CDR1 reads SGHAT; CDR2 reads FQNNGV. This CDR3 has 16 residues. The CDR3 protein is CASSLGGYASTGELFF. Here the CDR3 DNA reads TGTGCCAGCAGCTTAGGTGGTTATGCATCCACCGGGGAGCTGTTTTTT.

This clone was seen a single time. The gene calls are TRBV4-3 and TRBJ1-2, with 7 bases aligning to TRBD1. The CDR3 covers 15 residues. The junction had 4 bases not matched to a gene; V was cut back by 0 bases and J by 3 bases. Germline CDR1 and CDR2: LGHNA and YSLEER. CDR3 sequence reads: CASSQDPGQDYGYTF. CDR3 bases: TGCGCCAGCAGCCAAGATCCCGGACAGGACTATGGCTACACCTTC.

The CDR3 DNA follows: TGTGCGACCGGACAGAAGATTAGCTCCTACGAGCAGTACTTC. This encodes CATGQKISSYEQYF. The J gene is TRBJ2-7, the V gene TRBV6-5; maybe TRBD1 (6 bases). The CDR3 is made up of 14 amino acids. Germline-derived CDR1 and CDR2 are MNHEY and SVGAGI.

The rearrangement uses TRBV18 and TRBJ2-5, with D perhaps matching TRBD2 (6 bases). The germline gives CDR1 KGHSH, CDR2 LQKENI. The CDR3 runs 13 residues. The germline V and J ends were trimmed by 8 bases and 4 bases, with 14 bases remaining between them. CDR3 amino acids: CASRGTAGETQYF. The CDR3 DNA reads TGTGCCAGCCGAGGAACAGCGGGAGAGACCCAGTACTTC.

The chain combines TRBV5-1 with TRBJ2-2; TRBD1 matches at 8 bases. V lost 0 bases, J lost 5 bases, and 3 bases stayed unmatched. The CDR3 runs to 15 residues. CDR1 and CDR2 from the germline V gene are SGHRS and YFSETQ. CDR3 region: CASSLGTGRTGELFF. The CDR3 coding sequence is TGCGCCAGCAGCTTGGGGACAGGGCGAACCGGGGAGCTGTTTTTT.

This chain connects TRBV19 to TRBJ2-2, with 8 bases lining up with TRBD2. CDR1 and CDR2 from the germline V gene are LNHDA and SQIVND (reference sequence). The CDR3 runs to 14 residues. V lost 4 bases, J lost 6 bases, and 4 bases stayed unmatched. CDR3 DNA: TGTGCCAGTAGTAACAGCGGGGGATCCGGGGAGCTGTTTTTT. Protein: CASSNSGGSGELFF.

The chain combines TRBV14 with TRBJ1-2; 10 bases map to TRBD1. The CDR3 sequence is 14 residues long. CDR1 is SGHDN, CDR2 FVKESK, per germline. V gave up 4 bases and J gave up 8 bases; unmatched junction bases: 7. The CDR3 reads CASSRGTGDLGYTF. In DNA, the CDR3 is TGTGCCAGCAGCCGCGGGACAGGGGATCTGGGCTACACCTTC.

This rearrangement joins TRBV5-1 to TRBJ1-6; tentative D call: TRBD1 (6 bases). The CDR3 is made up of 14 amino acids. CDR1 SGHRS and CDR2 YFSETQ come from the germline V gene. The V and J ends lost 0 bases and 11 bases respectively, with 12 bases between them. The CDR3 nucleotides are TGCGCCAGCAGCTTGGGGGGACAAAGAACACCCCTCCACTTT. This encodes CASSLGGQRTPLHF.

This sequence joins TRBV3-1 (or the pseudogene TRBV3-2) and TRBJ2-5; 7 bases map to TRBD2. Per germline, CDR1 LGHDT and CDR2 YNNKEL (reference sequence). There are 14 residues in the CDR3. The V gene end was trimmed by 0 bases and the J gene end by 5 bases; junction bases not matched to a gene: 3. This chain's CDR3 is CASSQDAGVETQYF. The CDR3 coding sequence is TGTGCCAGCAGCCAAGATGCGGGGGTCGAGACCCAGTACTTC.

This clone was seen only a few times. The chain joins TRBV7-3 to TRBJ2-3; no definite D call. Trimming cost V 5 bases and J 6 bases, with 12 bases left between them. This CDR3 is 13 amino acids long. Germline CDR1 and CDR2: SGHTA and FQGTGA. CDR3 sequence reads: CASSLVFEDTQYF. The CDR3 DNA sequence: TGTGCCAGCAGCCTGGTTTTTGAGGATACGCAGTATTTT.

The chain's CDR3 is CASSSAGTGPNTEAFF. The CDR3 bases are TGCGCCAGCAGCTCTGCCGGGACAGGACCGAACACTGAAGCTTTCTTT. The genes are TRBV4-1 and TRBJ1-1, with 8 positions matching TRBD1. Germline V gene lookup returns CDR1 MGHRA and CDR2 YSYEKL. This CDR3 has 16 residues. Trimming cost V 5 bases and J 1 base; bases outside gene matches: 9.

The count of this clone is one. The V gene is TRBV3-1 (or the pseudogene TRBV3-2), the J gene TRBJ2-1; TRBD2 aligns across 12 bases. Trimming cost V 9 bases and J 4 bases; bases outside gene matches: 10. The CDR3 is 16 amino acids. Germline V CDR1 and CDR2: LGHDT, YNNKEL (reference sequence). DNA of the CDR3: TGTGCCAGTGAAGCTGCTAGCGGGGGGGGGTACAATGAGCAGTTCTTC. Translated, it gives CASEAASGGGYNEQFF.

The V gene is TRBV28, the J gene TRBJ1-5, with D tentatively TRBD1 (5 bases). V gave up 6 bases and J gave up 7 bases, with 16 bases separating them. This CDR3 comprises 14 residues. Germline V gene lookup returns CDR1 MDHEN and CDR2 SYDVKM. DNA for the CDR3: TGTGCCAGCAGCCAACCCCAGGGAACCCAGCCCCAGCATTTT. As protein: CASSQPQGTQPQHF. Supplemented by reference TRBV28 and TRBJ1-5, the full variable domain reads DVKVTQSSRYLVKRTGEKVFLECVQDMDHENMFWYRQDPGLGLRLIYFSYDVKMKEKGDIPEGYSVSREKKERFSLILESASTNQTSMYLCASSQPQGTQPQHFGDGTRLSIL.

The chain has TRBV7-9 and TRBJ1-2, with 9 bases fitting TRBD1. The CDR3 covers 16 residues. CDR1 SEHNR and CDR2 FQNEAQ come from the germline V gene (reference sequence). Trimming at V came to 1 base and at J to 6 bases, leaving 9 bases not matched to a gene. CDR3 DNA sequence: TGTGCCAGCAGCTTAGTTCCTGGGACAGGGCAAGATGGCTACACCTTC. Amino acids: CASSLVPGTGQDGYTF.

V is TRBV2 and J is TRBJ1-2; D ambiguous. Germline assignment: CDR1 SNHLY and CDR2 FYNNEI. The CDR3 consists of 12 residues. V was cut by 6 bases and J by 8 bases, with 13 bases left in between. The CDR3 reads CASRFDLRGYTF. CDR3 coding DNA: TGTGCCAGCAGATTCGACTTGCGGGGCTACACCTTC.

The V gene is TRBV5-1, the J gene TRBJ1-1; D is perhaps TRBD1 (5 bases). Between the trimmed V and J ends, which lost 4 bases and 4 bases, there was a span of 26 bases. Germline V lookup: CDR1 SGHRS, CDR2 YFSETQ. The CDR3 is 18 residues long. The DNA for the CDR3 is TGCGCCAGCAGCCCGGTGGCAGGTACATCGTTCGGGGGCACTGAAGCTTTCTTT. Translation: CASSPVAGTSFGGTEAFF. The full variable domain, completed using reference TRBV5-1 and TRBJ1-1, is KAGVTQTPRYLIKTRGQQVTLSCSPISGHRSVSWYQQTPGQGLQFLFEYFSETQRNKGNFPGRFSGRQFSNSRSEMNVSTLELGDSALYLCASSPVAGTSFGGTEAFFGQGTRLTVV.